Reported below is one T cell receptor (beta chain). Its target is not known. Its ends do not fully match the called genes, so a read error is possible. Every sample yielded at least 6.5 million isolated PBMCs. This record comes from a study of blood T cells in healthy people across ages. General study findings and limits: Long-lived donors carried more naive CD4+ cells and greater diversity than aged donors.

Combining a sample-barcoded 5' primer with a J-beta primer mix, a second PCR ran for roughly 7 to 11 cycles. TCRdb recomputed calls from the 5' RACE reads with MiXCR, one row per CDR3 protein. This table has 1.5 million to 2 million distinct CDR3 sequences, roughly 49% appearing once. The germline gives CDR1 ENHRY, CDR2 SYGVKD. The CDR3 extends over 13 amino acids. The receptor was isolated from a woman aged 40 to 50 in good health. The chain carries TRBV10-3 and TRBJ2-1; no reliable D call. Sequencing was done on a sample of blood. In DNA form, the CDR3 reads TGTGCCATCGGTGAGTGGTCAAACAATGAGCAGTTCTTC. This gives the protein CAIGEWSNNEQFF.